This is a list of T cell receptor beta chains from one sample in a study of T cell changes during pregnancy in multiple sclerosis. The assay was immunoSEQ multiplex PCR, and TCRdb's table has in-frame clones only and misses some. The repertoire holds about 64,000 clones, with approximately 91% as singletons. The specimen was peripheral blood, collected in the second trimester of pregnancy. Every receptor here comes from a female donor with multiple sclerosis, enrolled in a pregnancy study. Both conserved end residues are part of each CDR3. Each record gives: V gene, D gene, J gene, clone size, CDR3 protein, CDR3 DNA. The D gene is left open where the match is weak. Not all rows give a size; the values are once, few, many and, for expanded clones, a class.

v_call: TRBV18
d_call: TRBD2
j_call: TRBJ2-3
clone_size: NA
cdr3_aa: CASSSGLAGGSTDTQYF
cdr3_nt: TGTGCCAGCTCATCGGGACTAGCGGGGGGAAGCACAGATACGCAGTATTTT

v_call: TRBV2
d_call: NA
j_call: TRBJ1-1
clone_size: NA
cdr3_aa: CASWDGGGPAFF
cdr3_nt: TGTGCCAGCTGGGACGGCGGAGGGCCGGCTTTCTTT

v_call: TRBV30
d_call: NA
j_call: TRBJ2-3
clone_size: NA
cdr3_aa: CAWHREGSTDTQYF
cdr3_nt: TGTGCCTGGCACAGGGAGGGAAGCACAGATACGCAGTATTTT

v_call: TRBV19
d_call: NA
j_call: TRBJ2-7
clone_size: NA
cdr3_aa: CASSITPAAASYEQYF
cdr3_nt: TGTGCCAGTAGTATTACGCCTGCGGCGGCTAGCTACGAGCAGTACTTC

v_call: TRBV28
d_call: TRBD1
j_call: TRBJ1-5
clone_size: NA
cdr3_aa: CASWDRGITPQHF
cdr3_nt: TGTGCCAGCTGGGACAGGGGAATCACGCCCCAGCATTTT

v_call: TRBV6-1
d_call: TRBD1
j_call: TRBJ2-2
clone_size: NA
cdr3_aa: CASRQGARTGELFF
cdr3_nt: TGTGCCAGCAGGCAGGGGGCGCGCACCGGGGAGCTGTTTTTT

v_call: TRBV7-8
d_call: TRBD1
j_call: TRBJ1-1
clone_size: NA
cdr3_aa: CASKLLEQGFMAEAFF
cdr3_nt: TGTGCCAGCAAGCTTTTGGAACAGGGGTTTATGGCTGAAGCTTTCTTT

v_call: TRBV5-1
d_call: NA
j_call: TRBJ1-1
clone_size: NA
cdr3_aa: CASSLSWGGNTEAFF
cdr3_nt: TGCGCCAGCAGCTTGAGTTGGGGGGGGAACACTGAAGCTTTCTTT

v_call: TRBV30
d_call: TRBD1
j_call: TRBJ2-7
clone_size: NA
cdr3_aa: CAWNPGQGGNYEQYF
cdr3_nt: TGTGCCTGGAATCCCGGACAGGGGGGCAACTACGAGCAGTACTTC

v_call: TRBV7-3
d_call: NA
j_call: TRBJ2-5
clone_size: once
cdr3_aa: CASSIGGQETQYF
cdr3_nt: TGTGCCAGCAGCATCGGGGGTCAAGAGACCCAGTACTTC

v_call: TRBV2
d_call: NA
j_call: TRBJ1-2
clone_size: NA
cdr3_aa: CASSLQVEGYTF
cdr3_nt: TGTGCCAGCAGTTTACAGGTCGAGGGCTACACCTTC

v_call: TRBV30
d_call: TRBD1
j_call: TRBJ1-4
clone_size: NA
cdr3_aa: CAWVPRLTGDEKLFF
cdr3_nt: TGTGCCTGGGTACCACGGCTCACAGGGGACGAAAAACTGTTTTTT

v_call: TRBV6-4
d_call: NA
j_call: TRBJ2-5
clone_size: NA
cdr3_aa: CASSVRIRETQYF
cdr3_nt: TGTGCCAGCAGTGTCCGAATCCGGGAGACCCAGTACTTC

v_call: TRBV7-9
d_call: TRBD1
j_call: TRBJ1-2
clone_size: NA
cdr3_aa: CASSSLTTGVGGYTF
cdr3_nt: TGTGCCAGCAGCTCCCTAACCACAGGGGTAGGCGGCTACACCTTC

v_call: TRBV7-3
d_call: TRBD1
j_call: TRBJ2-6
clone_size: NA
cdr3_aa: CASSRGTGTGANVLTF
cdr3_nt: TGTGCCAGCAGCAGAGGGACAGGGACTGGGGCCAACGTCCTGACTTTC

v_call: TRBV9
d_call: TRBD2
j_call: TRBJ2-2
clone_size: NA
cdr3_aa: CASSVGLAGNTGELFF
cdr3_nt: TGTGCCAGCAGCGTAGGACTAGCGGGGAACACCGGGGAGCTGTTTTTT

v_call: TRBV30
d_call: NA
j_call: TRBJ2-1
clone_size: NA
cdr3_aa: CAGLSGFSYNEQFF
cdr3_nt: TGTGCCGGGCTGAGTGGATTCTCCTACAATGAGCAGTTCTTC

v_call: TRBV30
d_call: NA
j_call: TRBJ1-5
clone_size: NA
cdr3_aa: CAWSGTILGGHQPQHF
cdr3_nt: TGTGCCTGGAGTGGTACCATCCTCGGGGGGCATCAGCCCCAGCATTTT

v_call: TRBV5-1
d_call: TRBD1
j_call: TRBJ2-5
clone_size: once
cdr3_aa: CASSLGGTEETQYF
cdr3_nt: TGCGCCAGCAGCTTGGGAGGGACAGAAGAGACCCAGTACTTC

v_call: TRBV5-1
d_call: TRBD1
j_call: TRBJ2-7
clone_size: NA
cdr3_aa: CASSGQGGVGEQYF
cdr3_nt: TGCGCCAGCTCCGGACAGGGCGGGGTTGGCGAGCAGTACTTC

v_call: TRBV5-1
d_call: TRBD1
j_call: TRBJ1-2
clone_size: NA
cdr3_aa: CASGQGTYGYTF
cdr3_nt: TGCGCCAGCGGACAGGGCACTTATGGCTACACCTTC

v_call: TRBV5-6
d_call: NA
j_call: TRBJ1-1
clone_size: once
cdr3_aa: CASRGRVGTEAFF
cdr3_nt: TGTGCCAGCCGAGGGAGGGTCGGGACTGAAGCTTTCTTT

v_call: TRBV7-2
d_call: NA
j_call: TRBJ2-7
clone_size: NA
cdr3_aa: CASSPGFEQYF
cdr3_nt: TGTGCCAGCAGTCCAGGGTTCGAGCAGTACTTC

v_call: TRBV23-1
d_call: TRBD1
j_call: TRBJ2-5
clone_size: NA
cdr3_aa: CASSQSGTGGDLRSRETQYF
cdr3_nt: TGCGCCAGCAGTCAATCAGGGACAGGGGGCGATCTGAGGAGTCGAGAGACCCAGTACTTC

v_call: TRBV5-1
d_call: TRBD2
j_call: TRBJ2-5
clone_size: NA
cdr3_aa: CASSLLAQETQYF
cdr3_nt: TGCGCCAGCAGCTTACTAGCGCAAGAGACCCAGTACTTC

v_call: TRBV10-3
d_call: TRBD2
j_call: TRBJ2-2
clone_size: NA
cdr3_aa: CAIGAGSRGVGELFF
cdr3_nt: TGTGCCATCGGGGCAGGAAGCCGGGGGGTCGGGGAGCTGTTTTTT

v_call: TRBV9
d_call: NA
j_call: TRBJ1-1
clone_size: NA
cdr3_aa: CASSPIGQNTEAFF
cdr3_nt: TGTGCCAGCAGCCCCATCGGACAGAACACTGAAGCTTTCTTT

v_call: TRBV5-1
d_call: NA
j_call: TRBJ1-4
clone_size: NA
cdr3_aa: CASSNTGTRSEKLFF
cdr3_nt: TGCGCCAGCAGCAACACCGGGACACGTAGTGAAAAACTGTTTTTT

v_call: TRBV7-9
d_call: NA
j_call: TRBJ1-1
clone_size: NA
cdr3_aa: CASSLEAGTEAFF
cdr3_nt: TGTGCCAGCAGCTTAGAAGCAGGGACTGAAGCTTTCTTT